A single sample gave rise to the 25 T cell receptor beta chains below, sequenced in a study of cytotoxic CD8 clonotypes in ibrutinib-treated CLL. The data were produced by immunoSEQ multiplex PCR, yet TCRdb's version contains in-frame clones alone and is incomplete. The sample has about 160,000 clones, nearly 90% seen once. The material sequenced was PBMCs, taken at disease progression, from a patient treated with ibrutinib. All receptors come from a human donor with chronic lymphocytic leukemia.

This sequence joins TRBV10-2 and TRBJ1-1; the match to TRBD1 covers 8 bases. The germline gives CDR1 WSHSY, CDR2 SAAADI. Unmatched junction bases numbered 9, after V lost 6 bases and J lost 0 bases. The CDR3 contains 16 residues. CDR3 residues: CASRSRQGYLNTEAFF. The CDR3 DNA follows: TGCGCCAGCAGAAGCCGACAGGGGTACCTGAACACTGAAGCTTTCTTT.

V and J are TRBV27 and TRBJ2-2; 7 bases fit TRBD1. Unmatched junction bases numbered 6, after V lost 7 bases and J lost 1 base. Germline V CDR1 and CDR2: MNHEY, SMNVEV (reference sequence). The CDR3 is 15 amino acids. The CDR3, as DNA: TGTGCCAGCATCGGGACAGAATGGAACACCGGGGAGCTGTTTTTT. Protein: CASIGTEWNTGELFF.

The genes are TRBV5-6 and TRBJ1-1, with 7 positions matching TRBD1. V gave up 1 base and J gave up 4 bases; unmatched junction bases: 1. The CDR3 is 13 residues long. The V gene's germline CDR1 is SGHDT and CDR2 YYEEEE. The CDR3 loop reads CASSLNRGTEAFF. CDR3 nucleotide sequence: TGTGCCAGCAGCTTGAACAGGGGCACTGAAGCTTTCTTT.

The CDR3 reads CATSREEGPPYGYTF. The CDR3 bases are TGTGCCACCAGCAGAGAGGAAGGCCCTCCCTATGGCTACACCTTC. The V call is TRBV15, the J call TRBJ1-2, with D unclear. The CDR3 covers 15 residues. CDR1 LNHNV and CDR2 YYDKDF come from the germline V gene (reference sequence). The ends were cut back, 0 bases at V and 4 bases at J, with 12 bases in the middle.

This chain joins TRBV4-1 and TRBJ2-7, with 8 bases identical to TRBD2. J lost 5 bases, V lost 2 bases, and 8 bases had no gene match. The germline V gene encodes CDR1 MGHRA and CDR2 YSYEKL. The CDR3 has 15 residues. CDR3 nucleotides: TGCGCCAGCAGCCAAAATGCGGGACTAGGTAACGAGCAGTACTTC. Translated: CASSQNAGLGNEQYF.

The V gene is TRBV11-2, the J gene TRBJ1-5; D uncertain. The CDR3 contains 13 residues. The V gene's germline CDR1 is SGHAT and CDR2 FQNNGV. Trimming shortened V by 1 base and J by 6 bases, and 7 bases separated the two germline ends. In nucleotides, the CDR3 is TGTGCCAGCAGCTTAGTCCGGGCTCAGCCCCAGCATTTT. As protein: CASSLVRAQPQHF.

Written as DNA, the CDR3 is TGTGCCAGCAGCTTGAGGGGACCCGCGGCCACTGAAGCTTTCTTT. Protein product: CASSLRGPAATEAFF. The rearrangement links TRBV5-6 to TRBJ1-1; D possibly corresponds to TRBD1 (5 bases). V gave up 1 base and J gave up 4 bases, with 14 bases separating them. The CDR3 runs 15 residues. From germline, CDR1 is SGHDT and CDR2 YYEEEE.

The V and J genes are TRBV7-8 and TRBJ1-1, with TRBD1 matching over 8 bases. Trimming removed 5 bases from V and 4 bases from J; junction bases left unmatched: 12. Germline CDR1 SGHVS, CDR2 FQNEAQ. The CDR3 is 16 amino acids. The CDR3 DNA sequence: TGTGCCAGCAGCGGGGGACAGGTAGAGGGGAGCACTGAAGCTTTCTTT. This encodes CASSGGQVEGSTEAFF. The full variable domain, its missing parts supplied by reference TRBV7-8 and TRBJ1-1, is GAGVSQSPRYKVAKRGQDVALRCDPISGHVSLFWYQQALGQGPEFLTYFQNEAQLDKSGLPSDRFFAERPEGSVSTLKIQRTQQEDSAVYLCASSGGQVEGSTEAFFGQGTRLTVV.

The chain couples TRBV10-2 to TRBJ1-1; tentative D call: TRBD1 (6 bases). The CDR3 sequence is 11 residues long. V lost 10 bases and J lost 2, with 8 bases in between. Germline CDR1 is WSHSY and CDR2 is SAAADI. DNA of the CDR3: TGCGCCACGACAGGAAACACTGAAGCTTTCTTT. It is translated as CATTGNTEAFF.

This chain links TRBV5-4 with TRBJ1-1, with D unresolved. Per the germline V gene, CDR1 is SGHNT and CDR2 is YYREEE (reference sequence). The CDR3 runs to 14 residues. Trimming removed 3 bases at V and 0 bases at J, with 9 bases between. The CDR3 loop reads CASSSGEMNTEAFF. Here the CDR3 DNA reads TGTGCCAGCAGCTCTGGGGAAATGAACACTGAAGCTTTCTTT.

The chain links TRBV9 to TRBJ1-1; D is uncertain. Trimming cost V 0 bases and J 5 bases, with 17 bases left between them. CDR1 is SGDLS, CDR2 YYNGEE, per germline. CDR3 length equals 16 residues. The CDR3 reads CASSVEGNMGGTEAFF. The DNA for the CDR3 is TGTGCCAGCAGCGTAGAGGGCAATATGGGAGGTACTGAAGCTTTCTTT.

The chain combines TRBV11-3 with TRBJ2-5; no firm D call. The CDR3 is 13 amino acids. The ends were cut back, 0 bases at V and 2 bases at J, with 4 bases in the middle. Germline V CDR1 and CDR2: SGHNT, YENEEA. This CDR3 reads CASSLEEQETQYF. For the CDR3, the DNA is TGTGCCAGCAGCTTAGAAGAACAAGAGACCCAGTACTTC. Full variable domain (outside the CDR3, taken from reference TRBV11-3 and TRBJ2-5): EAGVVQSPRYKIIEKKQPVAFWCNPISGHNTLYWYLQNLGQGPELLIRYENEEAVDDSQLPKDRFSAERLKGVDSTLKIQPAELGDSAVYLCASSLEEQETQYFGPGTRLLVL.

The J gene is TRBJ2-5, the V gene TRBV7-8; D perhaps matches TRBD1 (6 bases). The CDR3 is made up of 20 amino acids. CDR1 SGHVS and CDR2 FQNEAQ come from the germline V gene. V was shortened by 2 bases and J by 1 base, with 26 bases between the two germline ends. The CDR3 region is CASSLILQGPLRLLQETQYF. The DNA for the CDR3 is TGTGCCAGCAGCTTAATTCTTCAGGGGCCACTCCGACTCCTCCAAGAGACCCAGTACTTC.

There are a few counts of this clone. The gene calls are TRBV6-5 and TRBJ2-1; D remains unclear. V gave up 2 bases and J gave up 1 base, with 12 bases separating them. Per the germline V gene, CDR1 is MNHEY and CDR2 is SVGAGI. This CDR3 is 16 amino acids long. This CDR3 is CASSYEGYMSYNEQFF. CDR3 bases: TGTGCCAGCAGTTACGAAGGCTACATGTCCTACAATGAGCAGTTCTTC.

The chain recombines TRBV4-1 with TRBJ2-7; no reliable D call. Germline V gene lookup returns CDR1 MGHRA and CDR2 YSYEKL. V dropped 2 bases and J dropped 1 base, with 9 bases sitting between them. There are 14 residues in the CDR3. In DNA form, the CDR3 reads TGCGCCAGCAGCCAACTGACGGAATCCTACGAGCAGTACTTC. The encoded protein is CASSQLTESYEQYF.

The chain couples TRBV30 to TRBJ1-2; 7 positions agree with TRBD1. The CDR3 loop spans 14 amino acids. V gave up 0 bases and J gave up 7 bases; unmatched junction bases: 8. The germline gives CDR1 GTSNPN, CDR2 SVGIG (reference sequence). The chain's CDR3 is CAWSVGQGVAGYTF. CDR3 in DNA: TGTGCCTGGAGTGTAGGGCAGGGGGTTGCTGGCTACACCTTC.

The rearrangement links TRBV28 to TRBJ2-7; D remains unclear. Trimming left V 8 bases short and J 4 bases short, with 12 bases between. This CDR3 is built from 12 residues. Germline CDR1 MDHEN, CDR2 SYDVKM. The CDR3: CASLGLRYEQYF. The CDR3, as DNA: TGTGCCAGCTTAGGGTTAAGGTACGAGCAGTACTTC.

The sample holds a few counts of this clone. The rearrangement joins TRBV9 to TRBJ2-7; 9 bases are shared with TRBD1. V dropped 3 bases and J dropped 5; count of bases not matched to a gene: 6. Per the germline V gene, CDR1 is SGDLS and CDR2 is YYNGEE. The CDR3 totals 14 residues. CDR3 DNA sequence: TGTGCCAGCAGCGCCGGGACAGGGTTACACGAGCAGTACTTC. This codes for CASSAGTGLHEQYF.

This chain links TRBV19 with TRBJ2-7; TRBD1 matches at 8 bases. The CDR3 is 15 residues long. Germline CDR1 LNHDA, CDR2 SQIVND (reference sequence). J was trimmed by 2 bases and V by 6 bases; bases with no gene match: 9. CDR3 in amino acids: CASSRFTGGAYEQYF. Here the CDR3 DNA reads TGTGCCAGTAGCCGGTTCACAGGGGGTGCCTACGAGCAGTACTTC.

V usage is TRBV7-2 and J usage is TRBJ1-1; no reliable D call. The V and J ends lost 1 base and 0 bases respectively, with 12 bases between them. CDR3 length equals 16 residues. CDR1 is SGHTA and CDR2 is FQGNSA in the germline V gene. CDR3 sequence: CASSLGRNPLNTEAFF. The DNA for the CDR3 is TGTGCCAGCAGCTTAGGGCGGAACCCACTGAACACTGAAGCTTTCTTT.

The chain recombines TRBV5-6 with TRBJ1-1; D gene unclear. Per the germline V gene, CDR1 is SGHDT and CDR2 is YYEEEE. V lost 0 bases, J lost 7 bases, and 10 bases lay in between. This CDR3 region has 13 residues. Written as DNA, the CDR3 is TGTGCCAGCAGCTTGGCTCTGATGGTTGAAGCTTTCTTT. It encodes CASSLALMVEAFF.

This chain links TRBV6-1 with TRBJ2-7; a possible D gene is TRBD2 (5 bases). Trimming removed 0 bases at V and 4 bases at J, with 16 bases between. The germline V gene has CDR1 MNHNS and CDR2 SASEGT. This CDR3 region has 16 residues. The chain's CDR3 is CASSEAGGGWEYEQYF. The CDR3 bases are TGTGCCAGCAGTGAAGCTGGTGGCGGGTGGGAATACGAGCAGTACTTC.

The rearrangement joins TRBV9 to TRBJ1-2, with 7 bases fitting TRBD1. J was trimmed by 2 bases and V by 5 bases; bases with no gene match: 6. This CDR3 is 14 amino acids long. CDR1 and CDR2 from the germline V gene are SGDLS and YYNGEE. The CDR3 here is CASSPQGQNYGYTF. The CDR3, as DNA: TGTGCCAGCAGTCCCCAGGGACAGAACTATGGCTACACCTTC.

The CDR3 here is CASSVRGISGNTIYF. The CDR3 bases are TGTGCCAGCAGTGTTCGGGGGATCTCTGGAAACACCATATATTTT. The V gene is TRBV6-5, the J gene TRBJ1-3, with D possibly matching TRBD1 (5 bases). V was cut by 5 bases and J by 0 bases, with 11 bases left in between. The CDR3 runs to 15 residues. CDR1 MNHEY and CDR2 SVGAGI come from the germline V gene.

V gene TRBV10-3 combines with J gene TRBJ1-1; possible D gene TRBD1, 5 bases. The CDR3 sequence is 17 residues long. Germline V CDR1 and CDR2: ENHRY, SYGVKD. The V end was cut by 4 bases, the J end by 6 bases, with 24 bases between. This chain's CDR3 is CAISGRLGEGPRAEAFF. The CDR3 DNA sequence: TGTGCCATCAGTGGTCGACTTGGAGAGGGGCCGCGGGCTGAAGCTTTCTTT.